This T cell receptor beta chain was sequenced in a study of naive and memory T cell subsets. Amplification of ligated cDNA took four PCR rounds with SP2 and nested alpha and beta constant primers. Each CDR3 protein gets one entry after TCRdb re-called the 5' RACE reads with MiXCR. This table holds 55,000 to 70,000 distinct CDR3 sequences, approximately 7.2% found once. A UMI-containing oligonucleotide was joined by 3' ligation to the TCR cDNA template. From germline, CDR1 is DFQATT and CDR2 SNEGSKA (reference sequence). Trimming pared 1 base from V and 0 bases from J, leaving 6 bases between. The CDR3 is 14 residues long.

The J gene is TRBJ1-4, the V gene TRBV20-1; no clear D gene. This TCR derives from a male donor in good health. CDR3 DNA: TGCAGTGCTAGAGTGAGAACAACTAATGAAAAACTGTTTTTT. Protein sequence: CSARVRTTNEKLFF.